A selection of T cell receptor beta chains follows, all from one sample in a study of cytomegalovirus exposure and HLA in healthy donors. Assay used: immunoSEQ multiplex PCR; TCRdb lists only in-frame clones, some missing. Of roughly 100,000 clones listed, more than 70% are singletons. Sample: PBMCs. These receptors came from a male donor in good health and CMV-seropositive. The conserved cysteine and the conserved F or W are not part of the CDR3 here.

TRBV18 ASSPRQVSSTDTQY
TRBV18 ASSSQPNGQNYNSPLH
TRBV9 ASSARLAGANNEQF
TRBV5-1 ASIGQYGYT
TRBV2 ASSRGDLYEQY
TRBV19 ASSMGGIGREQF
TRBV29-1 SVSGGAFNEKLF
TRBV19 ASSFGLAGEQY
TRBV7-9 ASSTSGAPNYNEQF
TRBV7-9 ASSARMGDRGLPIGGYT
TRBV29-1 SVSTGGEETQY
TRBV7-3 ASSPRGGHTGELF
TRBV28 ASSFSRQGNQPQH
TRBV4-1 ASSQGVVETGTQY
TRBV5-1 ASSLEAAIYEQY
TRBV30 AWRKREGRYEQY
TRBV19 AITGGPNQPQH
TRBV10-3 ATRVAGGYADTQY
TRBV5-4 ASSLGGGVTEQY
TRBV4-2 ASSQDRGTEAF